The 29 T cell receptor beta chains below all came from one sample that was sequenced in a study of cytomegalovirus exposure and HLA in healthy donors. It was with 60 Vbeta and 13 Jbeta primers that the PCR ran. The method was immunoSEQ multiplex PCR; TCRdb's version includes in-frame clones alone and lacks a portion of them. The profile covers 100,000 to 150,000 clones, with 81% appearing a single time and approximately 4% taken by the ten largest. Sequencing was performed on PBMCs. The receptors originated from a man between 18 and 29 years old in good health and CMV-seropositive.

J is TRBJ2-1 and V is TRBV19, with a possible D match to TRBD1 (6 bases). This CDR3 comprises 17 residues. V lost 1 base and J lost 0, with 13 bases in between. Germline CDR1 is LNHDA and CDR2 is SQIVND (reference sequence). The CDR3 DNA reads TGTGCCAGTAGTATAGTGGCAGGGGCCCTCTCCTACAATGAGCAGTTCTTC. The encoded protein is CASSIVAGALSYNEQFF.

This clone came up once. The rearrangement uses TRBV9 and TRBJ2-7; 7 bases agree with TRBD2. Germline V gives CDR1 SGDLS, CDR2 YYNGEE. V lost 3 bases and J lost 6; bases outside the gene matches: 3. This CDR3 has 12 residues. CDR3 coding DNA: TGTGCCAGCAGCGGGGTAGCGGGCGAGCAGTACTTC. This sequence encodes CASSGVAGEQYF. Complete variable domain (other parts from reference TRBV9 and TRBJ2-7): DSGVTQTPKHLITATGQRVTLRCSPRSGDLSVYWYQQSLDQGLQFLIQYYNGEERAKGNILERFSAQQFPDLHSELNLSSLELGDSALYFCASSGVAGEQYFGPGTRLTVT.

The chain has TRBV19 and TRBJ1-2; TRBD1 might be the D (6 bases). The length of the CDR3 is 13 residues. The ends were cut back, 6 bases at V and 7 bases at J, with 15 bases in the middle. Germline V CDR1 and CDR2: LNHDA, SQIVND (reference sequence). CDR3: CASSQGQAIGYTF. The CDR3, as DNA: TGTGCCAGTAGCCAGGGACAAGCTATTGGCTACACCTTC.

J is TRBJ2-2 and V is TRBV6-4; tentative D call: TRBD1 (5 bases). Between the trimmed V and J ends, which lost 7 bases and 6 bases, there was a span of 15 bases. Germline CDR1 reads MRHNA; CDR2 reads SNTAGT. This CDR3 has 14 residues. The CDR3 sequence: CASKLVQDAGELFF. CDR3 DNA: TGTGCCAGCAAGTTAGTACAGGATGCCGGGGAGCTGTTTTTT.

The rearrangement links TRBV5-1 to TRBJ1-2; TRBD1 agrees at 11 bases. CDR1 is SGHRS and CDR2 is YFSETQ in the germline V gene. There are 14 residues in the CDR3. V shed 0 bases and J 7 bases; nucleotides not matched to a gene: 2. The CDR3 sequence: CASSLAGTGGGYTF. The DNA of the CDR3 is TGCGCCAGCAGCTTGGCCGGGACAGGGGGTGGCTACACCTTC.

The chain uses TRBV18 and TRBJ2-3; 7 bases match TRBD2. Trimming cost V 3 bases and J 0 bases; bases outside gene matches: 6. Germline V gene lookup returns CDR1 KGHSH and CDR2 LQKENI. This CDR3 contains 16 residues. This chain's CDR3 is CASSPEASGSTDTQYF. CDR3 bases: TGTGCCAGCTCACCGGAGGCTAGCGGTAGCACAGATACGCAGTATTTT.

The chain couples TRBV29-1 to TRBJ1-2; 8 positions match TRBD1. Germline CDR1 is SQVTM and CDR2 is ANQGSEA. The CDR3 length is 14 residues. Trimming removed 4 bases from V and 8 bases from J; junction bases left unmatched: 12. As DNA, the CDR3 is TGCAGCGTTGGGGGACAGGAAAGATCCTACGGCTACACCTTC. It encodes CSVGGQERSYGYTF.

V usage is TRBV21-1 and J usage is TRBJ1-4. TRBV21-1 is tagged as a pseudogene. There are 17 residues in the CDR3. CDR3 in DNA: TGTGCCAGCACCCCTATTCCCTTTTGTGCCCGGGGTGAAAAACTGTTTTTT. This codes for CASTPIPFCARGEKLFF.

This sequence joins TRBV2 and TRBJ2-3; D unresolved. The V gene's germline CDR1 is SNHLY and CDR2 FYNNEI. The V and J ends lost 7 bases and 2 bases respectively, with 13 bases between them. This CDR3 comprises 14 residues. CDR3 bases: TGTGCCAGCACCCCAGGAACAAACACAGATACGCAGTATTTT. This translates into CASTPGTNTDTQYF. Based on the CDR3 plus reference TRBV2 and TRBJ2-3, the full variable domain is EPEVTQTPSHQVTQMGQEVILRCVPISNHLYFYWYRQILGQKVEFLVSFYNNEISEKSEIFDDQFSVERPDGSNFTLKIRSTKLEDSAMYFCASTPGTNTDTQYFGPGTRLTVL.

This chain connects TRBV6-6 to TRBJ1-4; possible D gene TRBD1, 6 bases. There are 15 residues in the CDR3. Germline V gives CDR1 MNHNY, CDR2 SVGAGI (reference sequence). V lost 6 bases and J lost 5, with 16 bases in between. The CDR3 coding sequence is TGTGCCAGCAGACGTGACAGGATGGGAAATGAAAAACTGTTTTTT. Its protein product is CASRRDRMGNEKLFF.

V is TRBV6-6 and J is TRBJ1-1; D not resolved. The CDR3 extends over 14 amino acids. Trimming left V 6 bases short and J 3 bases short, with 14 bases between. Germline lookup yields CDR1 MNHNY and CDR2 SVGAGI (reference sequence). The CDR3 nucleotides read TGTGCCAGCAGCCCTCCTACTGATTACACTGAAGCTTTCTTT. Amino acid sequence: CASSPPTDYTEAFF.

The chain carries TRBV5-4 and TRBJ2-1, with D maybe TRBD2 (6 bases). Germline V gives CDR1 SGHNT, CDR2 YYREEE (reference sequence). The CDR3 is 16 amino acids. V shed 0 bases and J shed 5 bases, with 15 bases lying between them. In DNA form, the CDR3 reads TGTGCCAGCAGCTTGGGTCGGGCGGGGAGCAACAATGAGCAGTTCTTC. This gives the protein CASSLGRAGSNNEQFF.

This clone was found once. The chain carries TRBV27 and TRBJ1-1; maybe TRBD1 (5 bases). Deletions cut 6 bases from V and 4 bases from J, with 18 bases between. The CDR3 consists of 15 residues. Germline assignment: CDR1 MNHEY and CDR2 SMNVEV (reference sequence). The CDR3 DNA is TGTGCCAGCAGCCCCAATCTGGGGGGTGTCACTGAAGCTTTCTTT. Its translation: CASSPNLGGVTEAFF.

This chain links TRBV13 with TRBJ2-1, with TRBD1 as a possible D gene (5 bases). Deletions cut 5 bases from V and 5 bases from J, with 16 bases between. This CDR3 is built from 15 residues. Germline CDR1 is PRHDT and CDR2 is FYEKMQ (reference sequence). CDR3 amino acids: CASSKTQDTNNEQFF. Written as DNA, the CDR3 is TGTGCCAGCAGCAAAACCCAGGACACGAACAATGAGCAGTTCTTC. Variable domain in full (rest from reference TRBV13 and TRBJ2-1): AAGVIQSPRHLIKEKRETATLKCYPIPRHDTVYWYQQGPGQDPQFLISFYEKMQSDKGSIPDRFSAQQFSDYHSELNMSSLELGDSALYFCASSKTQDTNNEQFFGPGTRLTVL.

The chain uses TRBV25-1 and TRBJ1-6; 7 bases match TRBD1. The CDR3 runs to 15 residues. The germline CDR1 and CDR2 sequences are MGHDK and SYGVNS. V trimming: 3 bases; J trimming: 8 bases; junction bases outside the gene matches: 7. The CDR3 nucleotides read TGTGCCAGCAGTGAGCCCGGGGACAGATATTCACCCCTCCACTTT. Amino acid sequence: CASSEPGDRYSPLHF.

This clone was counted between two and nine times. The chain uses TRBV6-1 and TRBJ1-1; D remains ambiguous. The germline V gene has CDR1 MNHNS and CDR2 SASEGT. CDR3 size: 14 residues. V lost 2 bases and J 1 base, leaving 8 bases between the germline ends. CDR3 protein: CASSEFEWNTEAFF. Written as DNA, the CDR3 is TGTGCCAGCAGTGAATTTGAGTGGAACACTGAAGCTTTCTTT.

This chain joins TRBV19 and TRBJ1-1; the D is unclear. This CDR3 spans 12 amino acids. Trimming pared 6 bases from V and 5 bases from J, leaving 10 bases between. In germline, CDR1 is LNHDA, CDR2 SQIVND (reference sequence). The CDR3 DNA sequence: TGTGCCAGTAGCCCGTGGAGTACTGAAGCTTTCTTT. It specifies CASSPWSTEAFF.

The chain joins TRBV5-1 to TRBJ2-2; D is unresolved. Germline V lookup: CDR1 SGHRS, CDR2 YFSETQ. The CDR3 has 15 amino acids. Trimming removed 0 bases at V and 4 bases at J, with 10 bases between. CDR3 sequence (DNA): TGCGCCAGCAGCTTGGATGTTGAGGTCACCGGGGAGCTGTTTTTT. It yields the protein CASSLDVEVTGELFF.

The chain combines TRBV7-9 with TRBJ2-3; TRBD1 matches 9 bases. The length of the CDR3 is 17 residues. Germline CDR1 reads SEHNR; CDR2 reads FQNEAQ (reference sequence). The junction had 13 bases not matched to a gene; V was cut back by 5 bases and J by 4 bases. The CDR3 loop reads CASSPGTGFRQADTQYF. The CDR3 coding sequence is TGTGCCAGCAGCCCCGGGACAGGGTTTCGGCAGGCAGATACGCAGTATTTT.

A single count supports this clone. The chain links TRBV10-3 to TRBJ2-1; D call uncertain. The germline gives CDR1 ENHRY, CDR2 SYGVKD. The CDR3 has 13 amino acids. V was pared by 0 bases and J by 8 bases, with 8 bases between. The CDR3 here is CAISESAVHEQFF. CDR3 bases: TGTGCCATCAGTGAGTCGGCCGTACATGAGCAGTTCTTC.

This CDR3 is CASSMTGVGGGAFF. The CDR3 DNA is TGTGCCAGTAGTATGACAGGCGTAGGGGGGGGAGCTTTCTTT. The chain links TRBV19 to TRBJ1-1, with a weak D call TRBD1 (6 bases). V was pared by 3 bases and J by 10 bases, with 18 bases between. The CDR3 contains 14 residues. Looked up from germline, CDR1 is LNHDA and CDR2 is SQIVND (reference sequence).

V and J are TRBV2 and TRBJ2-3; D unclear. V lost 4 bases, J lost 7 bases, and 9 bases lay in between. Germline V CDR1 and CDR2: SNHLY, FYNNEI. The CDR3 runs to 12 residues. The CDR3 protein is CASSGGQNTQYF. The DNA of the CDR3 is TGTGCCAGCAGTGGAGGTCAGAATACGCAGTATTTT.

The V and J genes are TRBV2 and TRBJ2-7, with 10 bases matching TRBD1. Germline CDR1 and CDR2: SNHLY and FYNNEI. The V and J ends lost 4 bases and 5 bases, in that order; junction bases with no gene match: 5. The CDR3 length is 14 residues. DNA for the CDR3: TGTGCCAGCAGTGGGGACAGGGGTGGGGACGAGCAGTACTTC. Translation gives CASSGDRGGDEQYF.

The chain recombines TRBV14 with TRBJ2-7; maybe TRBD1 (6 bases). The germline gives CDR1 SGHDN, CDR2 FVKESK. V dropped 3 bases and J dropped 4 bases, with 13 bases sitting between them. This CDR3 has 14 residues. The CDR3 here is CASSHSQGLYEQYF. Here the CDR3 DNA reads TGTGCCAGCAGCCATTCCCAGGGGCTATACGAGCAGTACTTC.

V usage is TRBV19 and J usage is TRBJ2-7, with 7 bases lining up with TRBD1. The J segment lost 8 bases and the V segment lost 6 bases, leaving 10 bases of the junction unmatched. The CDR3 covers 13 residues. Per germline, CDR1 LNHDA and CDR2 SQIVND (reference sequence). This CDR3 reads CASSRQGSGKQYF. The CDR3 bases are TGTGCCAGTAGCCGACAGGGCTCAGGGAAGCAGTACTTC.

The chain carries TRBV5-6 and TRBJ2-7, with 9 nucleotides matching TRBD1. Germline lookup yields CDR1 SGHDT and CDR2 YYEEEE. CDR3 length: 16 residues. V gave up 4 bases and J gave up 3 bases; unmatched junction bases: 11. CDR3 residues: CASSQPTGGGFYEQYF. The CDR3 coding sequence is TGTGCCAGCAGCCAACCTACAGGGGGCGGTTTCTACGAGCAGTACTTC.

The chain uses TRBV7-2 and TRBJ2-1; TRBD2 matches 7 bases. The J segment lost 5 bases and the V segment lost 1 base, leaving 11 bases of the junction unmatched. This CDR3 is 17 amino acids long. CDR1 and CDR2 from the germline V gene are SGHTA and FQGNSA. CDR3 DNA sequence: TGTGCCAGCAGCTTAGGAAAATGGGAGGGCCGTAACAATGAGCAGTTCTTC. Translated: CASSLGKWEGRNNEQFF. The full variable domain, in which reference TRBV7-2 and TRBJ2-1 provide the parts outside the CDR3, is GAGVSQSPSNKVTEKGKDVELRCDPISGHTALYWYRQSLGQGLEFLIYFQGNSAPDKSGLPSDRFSAERTGGSVSTLTIQRTQQEDSAVYLCASSLGKWEGRNNEQFFGPGTRLTVL.

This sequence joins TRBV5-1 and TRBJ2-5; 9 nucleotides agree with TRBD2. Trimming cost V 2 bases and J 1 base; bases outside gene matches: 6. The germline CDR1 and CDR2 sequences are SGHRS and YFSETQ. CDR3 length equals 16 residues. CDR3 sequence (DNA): TGCGCCAGCAGCTTAGTGGCTAGCGGGATCCAAGAGACCCAGTACTTC. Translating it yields CASSLVASGIQETQYF.

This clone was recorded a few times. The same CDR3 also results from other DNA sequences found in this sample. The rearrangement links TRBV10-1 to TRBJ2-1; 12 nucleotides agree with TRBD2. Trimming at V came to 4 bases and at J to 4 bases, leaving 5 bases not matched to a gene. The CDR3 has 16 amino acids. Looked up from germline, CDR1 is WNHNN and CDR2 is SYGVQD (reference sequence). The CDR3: CASSVAGTSGYNEQFF. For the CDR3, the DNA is TGCGCCAGCAGTGTAGCGGGGACTAGCGGGTACAATGAGCAGTTCTTC.